The 27 T cell receptor beta chains below were found in one sample sequenced in a study of cytotoxic CD8 clonotypes in ibrutinib-treated CLL. Libraries were prepared by immunoSEQ multiplex PCR; TCRdb keeps only in-frame clonotypes and omits some of them. The sample lists some 350,000 clones, about 61% occurring once. Sequencing was performed on PBMCs, taken after 36 months of ibrutinib treatment. The receptors originated from a human donor with chronic lymphocytic leukemia.

This clone was observed once. This sequence may be a read error, since a much larger clone differs from it by one base. The rearrangement uses TRBV7-2 and TRBJ1-5; D unresolved. Germline V gives CDR1 SGHTA, CDR2 FQGNSA. The CDR3 covers 12 residues. Trimming pared 1 base from V and 3 bases from J, leaving 1 base between. This CDR3 is CASSLDNQPQHF. The CDR3 nucleotides are TGTGCCAGCAGCTTAGACAATCAGCCCCAGCATTTT.

V usage is TRBV9 and J usage is TRBJ1-2; 10 nucleotides line up with TRBD1. With 4 bases clipped from V and 5 bases from J, the junction kept 11 bases outside the gene matches. The CDR3 runs 16 residues. Per the germline V gene, CDR1 is SGDLS and CDR2 is YYNGEE. The CDR3 DNA reads TGTGCCAGCAGCCCCCGGGGGGCGGACAGGGGGTATGGCTACACCTTC. This translates into CASSPRGADRGYGYTF. The whole variable domain, filled in from reference TRBV9 and TRBJ1-2, reads DSGVTQTPKHLITATGQRVTLRCSPRSGDLSVYWYQQSLDQGLQFLIQYYNGEERAKGNILERFSAQQFPDLHSELNLSSLELGDSALYFCASSPRGADRGYGYTFGSGTRLTVV.

This chain joins TRBV7-9 and TRBJ1-2; D possibly corresponds to TRBD1 (6 bases). The CDR3 has 13 amino acids. V lost 6 bases and J 4 bases, leaving 12 bases between the germline ends. Germline V CDR1 and CDR2: SEHNR, FQNEAQ (reference sequence). CDR3 coding DNA: TGTGCCAGCAGATCAGGGGTGGGCTATGGCTACACCTTC. This encodes CASRSGVGYGYTF.

This rearrangement joins TRBV7-2 to TRBJ2-6, with D unresolved. Germline V gene data show CDR1 as SGHTA and CDR2 as FQGNSA. The ends were cut back, 3 bases at V and 1 base at J, with 13 bases in the middle. This CDR3 comprises 17 residues. The CDR3 coding sequence is TGTGCCAGCAGCTTCCCCGGTTTGGGATCTGGGGCCAACGTCCTGACTTTC. As protein: CASSFPGLGSGANVLTF.

This clone appeared a single time. The J gene is TRBJ2-7, the V gene TRBV5-6; 7 positions agree with TRBD1. CDR1 is SGHDT and CDR2 is YYEEEE in the germline V gene. V trimming: 0 bases; J trimming: 3 bases; junction bases outside the gene matches: 3. CDR3 length equals 14 residues. For the CDR3, the DNA is TGTGCCAGCAGCTTGGGGGACAGTTTCTACGAGCAGTACTTC. It is translated as CASSLGDSFYEQYF.

This clone was seen a few times. J is TRBJ2-7 and V is TRBV7-8; 7 bases agree with TRBD1. This CDR3 contains 13 residues. After removal of 6 bases from V and 3 bases from J, the junction contained 5 bases not matched to a gene. Germline lookup yields CDR1 SGHVS and CDR2 FQNEAQ. This CDR3 reads CASSRQGDYEQYF. DNA of the CDR3: TGTGCCAGCAGTAGACAGGGAGACTACGAGCAGTACTTC.

The rearrangement joins TRBV4-3 to TRBJ2-7; D is undetermined. The ends were cut back, 0 bases at V and 4 bases at J, with 13 bases in the middle. CDR1 is LGHNA and CDR2 is YSLEER in the germline V gene. CDR3 size: 15 residues. CDR3 residues: CASSQDNRIEYEQYF. The DNA of the CDR3 is TGCGCCAGCAGCCAAGATAACCGGATAGAGTACGAGCAGTACTTC.

The V call is TRBV5-6, the J call TRBJ2-5; a possible D gene is TRBD2 (5 bases). The CDR3 has 14 amino acids. Trimming removed 0 bases from V and 1 base from J, with 7 bases in between. Per the germline V gene, CDR1 is SGHDT and CDR2 is YYEEEE. CDR3 nucleotide sequence: TGTGCCAGCAGCTTGGACGCGGGCCAAGAGACCCAGTACTTC. This encodes CASSLDAGQETQYF.

The chain has TRBV29-1 and TRBJ2-4; the match to TRBD2 covers 7 bases. This CDR3 spans 13 amino acids. The germline gives CDR1 SQVTM, CDR2 ANQGSEA. Unmatched junction bases numbered 9, after V lost 7 bases and J lost 6 bases. CDR3 nucleotides: TGCAGCGCCCGAACGGGGGGAGGAAACATTCAGTACTTC. This encodes CSARTGGGNIQYF.

The chain recombines TRBV4-2 with TRBJ2-6; 8 bases agree with TRBD2. The CDR3 contains 21 residues. Germline V gene sequence: CDR1 LGHNA, CDR2 YNFKEQ. V trimming: 4 bases; J trimming: 0 bases; junction bases outside the gene matches: 17. The CDR3 region is CASSRPGGEGRLISGANVLTF. As DNA, the CDR3 is TGTGCCAGCAGCCGACCCGGGGGGGAGGGCCGACTAATCTCTGGGGCCAACGTCCTGACTTTC.

The CDR3 reads CASSQGQGLPQHF. In DNA, the CDR3 is TGTGCCAGTAGTCAAGGACAGGGCCTGCCCCAGCATTTT. The chain employs TRBV19 and TRBJ1-5; the match to TRBD1 covers 8 bases. The CDR3 is 13 residues long. In germline, CDR1 is LNHDA, CDR2 SQIVND (reference sequence). The junction had 6 bases not matched to a gene; V was cut back by 5 bases and J by 9 bases.

CDR3 nucleotides: TGTGCCAGCAGCGAGGGGGACAGGGGGCTGTCTAACTATGGCTACACCTTC. It is translated as CASSEGDRGLSNYGYTF. The chain links TRBV9 to TRBJ1-2; TRBD1 aligns across 12 bases. CDR3 length equals 17 residues. The junction had 6 bases not matched to a gene; V was cut back by 3 bases and J by 0 bases. CDR1 SGDLS and CDR2 YYNGEE come from the germline V gene.

Regarding this clone: The sample carries other DNA sequences with the same CDR3. The chain recombines TRBV2 with TRBJ2-2; D remains unclear. V gave up 7 bases and J gave up 5 bases, with 8 bases separating them. Germline V CDR1 and CDR2: SNHLY, FYNNEI. The CDR3 has 12 residues. The CDR3 DNA sequence: TGTGCCAGCAAGGTGGGAACCGGGGAGCTGTTTTTT. Translating gives CASKVGTGELFF.

V usage is TRBV7-3 and J usage is TRBJ1-1; D unclear. The CDR3 consists of 13 residues. The V gene's germline CDR1 is SGHTA and CDR2 FQGTGA. The germline V and J ends were trimmed by 5 bases and 5 bases, with 12 bases remaining between them. The CDR3 is CASSHRAGTEAFF. The CDR3 DNA is TGTGCCAGCAGCCATAGGGCCGGGACTGAAGCTTTCTTT.

The chain joins TRBV10-1 to TRBJ2-7; 15 bases fit TRBD2. With V trimmed by 4 bases and J by 3 bases, 1 base remained unmatched. The length of the CDR3 is 15 residues. Germline V gives CDR1 WNHNN, CDR2 SYGVQD (reference sequence). CDR3 nucleotide sequence: TGCGCCAGCAGTGCGGGACTAGCGGGAGGCTACGAGCAGTACTTC. Its protein product is CASSAGLAGGYEQYF.

The genes are TRBV7-2 and TRBJ2-1; the D is unclear. The CDR3 has 14 amino acids. V lost 1 base to trimming and J lost 8 bases, with 12 bases between them. Germline V lookup: CDR1 SGHTA, CDR2 FQGNSA. CDR3 sequence: CASSLGARWDEQFF. In DNA, the CDR3 is TGTGCCAGCAGCTTAGGGGCTAGGTGGGATGAGCAGTTCTTC.

V is TRBV4-1 and J is TRBJ2-3; 10 bases align to TRBD2. The V gene end was trimmed by 4 bases and the J gene end by 2 bases; junction bases not matched to a gene: 6. The germline V gene has CDR1 MGHRA and CDR2 YSYEKL. The CDR3 length is 16 residues. CDR3 region: CASSLGLADYTDTQYF. Written as DNA, the CDR3 is TGCGCCAGCAGCCTCGGACTAGCGGACTACACAGATACGCAGTATTTT.

The rearrangement uses TRBV28 and TRBJ2-7, with D possibly called TRBD1 or TRBD2 (6 bases each). CDR3 length: 13 amino acids. The V gene's germline CDR1 is MDHEN and CDR2 SYDVKM. Trimming took off 8 bases at V and 5 bases at J, with 16 bases between the two ends. The CDR3 coding sequence is TGTGCCAGCTCTCTATGGGGGGCCAACGAGCAGTACTTC. Translating it yields CASSLWGANEQYF.

This chain joins TRBV7-9 and TRBJ2-3; 9 bases match TRBD1. The CDR3 runs 15 residues. After removal of 0 bases from V and 6 bases from J, the junction contained 4 bases not matched to a gene. Germline CDR1 reads SEHNR; CDR2 reads FQNEAQ (reference sequence). The DNA for the CDR3 is TGTGCCAGCAGCTTAGCGATGACAGGGGGTGATACGCAGTATTTT. Translation gives CASSLAMTGGDTQYF.

The chain has TRBV6-5 and TRBJ1-1; 7 nucleotides agree with TRBD1. CDR3 length equals 14 residues. After removal of 4 bases from V and 7 bases from J, the junction contained 9 bases not matched to a gene. The germline V gene has CDR1 MNHEY and CDR2 SVGAGI. The CDR3 region has the DNA TGTGCCAGCAGTTTCGACAGGGAGATTAGTGAAGCTTTCTTT. Residues: CASSFDREISEAFF.

This clone has only one observation. This chain connects TRBV15 to TRBJ1-2, with D possibly TRBD1 on 5 matching bases. In germline, CDR1 is LNHNV, CDR2 YYDKDF (reference sequence). The CDR3 loop spans 15 amino acids. Trimming removed 3 bases at V and 5 bases at J, with 16 bases between. The CDR3 region is CATSSGAPVRYGYTF. As DNA, the CDR3 is TGTGCCACCAGCAGCGGGGCCCCGGTCAGGTATGGCTACACCTTC. Drawing the rest from reference TRBV15 and TRBJ1-2, the complete variable domain is DAMVIQNPRYQVTQFGKPVTLSCSQTLNHNVMYWYQQKSSQAPKLLFHYYDKDFNNEADTPDNFQSRRPNTSFCFLDIRSPGLGDTAMYLCATSSGAPVRYGYTFGSGTRLTVV.

Only a few counts were recorded for this clone. J is TRBJ1-1 and V is TRBV2, with D unclear. CDR3 length: 13 residues. With 5 bases removed from V and 0 bases from J, the gap between germline ends came to 7 bases. Germline CDR1 SNHLY, CDR2 FYNNEI. The CDR3 nucleotides read TGTGCCAGCAGTAGCCTCATGAACACTGAAGCTTTCTTT. Translated: CASSSLMNTEAFF.

The chain is built from TRBV15 and TRBJ2-7; 12 nucleotides match TRBD1. This CDR3 has 16 residues. V lost 3 bases and J lost 4; bases outside the gene matches: 7. The germline gives CDR1 LNHNV, CDR2 YYDKDF (reference sequence). The CDR3 region has the DNA TGTGCCACCAGCAGGGCCGGGACAGGGGGCTGGTACGAGCAGTACTTC. This gives the protein CATSRAGTGGWYEQYF. Full variable domain (missing parts from reference TRBV15 and TRBJ2-7): DAMVIQNPRYQVTQFGKPVTLSCSQTLNHNVMYWYQQKSSQAPKLLFHYYDKDFNNEADTPDNFQSRRPNTSFCFLDIRSPGLGDTAMYLCATSRAGTGGWYEQYFGPGTRLTVT.

V and J are TRBV7-3 and TRBJ2-4; TRBD2 is a possible D gene (6 bases). Trimming removed 2 bases at V and 8 bases at J, with 10 bases between. The V gene's germline CDR1 is SGHTA and CDR2 FQGTGA. The CDR3 consists of 13 residues. DNA for the CDR3: TGTGCCAGCAGCTTACAAGGGGAGGACATTCAGTACTTC. Translation gives CASSLQGEDIQYF.

V is TRBV9 and J is TRBJ2-2; D may match TRBD1 or TRBD2 (5 bases each). V shed 0 bases and J shed 5 bases, with 17 bases lying between them. Germline CDR1 and CDR2: SGDLS and YYNGEE. This CDR3 is built from 17 residues. The CDR3 region has the DNA TGTGCCAGCAGCGTAGGACGGGACCGCCTTGGGACCGGGGAGCTGTTTTTT. Protein: CASSVGRDRLGTGELFF.

This clone was recorded only once. This chain links TRBV7-3 with TRBJ1-5, with 7 bases lining up with TRBD1. Germline V CDR1 and CDR2: SGHTA, FQGTGA. CDR3 length: 15 residues. V dropped 0 bases and J dropped 11; count of bases not matched to a gene: 10. CDR3 loop: CASSLTPTGRQSQHF. DNA for the CDR3: TGTGCCAGCAGCTTAACCCCGACAGGGAGGCAGTCCCAGCATTTT.

This sequence joins TRBV18 and TRBJ2-7; TRBD1 or TRBD2 may be the D gene (6 bases each). The CDR3 loop spans 14 amino acids. Deletions cut 8 bases from V and 0 bases from J, with 14 bases between. Germline V gene sequence: CDR1 KGHSH, CDR2 LQKENI. DNA of the CDR3: TGTGCCAGCGCTCGGGGGCGGGACTCCTACGAGCAGTACTTC. It yields the protein CASARGRDSYEQYF.